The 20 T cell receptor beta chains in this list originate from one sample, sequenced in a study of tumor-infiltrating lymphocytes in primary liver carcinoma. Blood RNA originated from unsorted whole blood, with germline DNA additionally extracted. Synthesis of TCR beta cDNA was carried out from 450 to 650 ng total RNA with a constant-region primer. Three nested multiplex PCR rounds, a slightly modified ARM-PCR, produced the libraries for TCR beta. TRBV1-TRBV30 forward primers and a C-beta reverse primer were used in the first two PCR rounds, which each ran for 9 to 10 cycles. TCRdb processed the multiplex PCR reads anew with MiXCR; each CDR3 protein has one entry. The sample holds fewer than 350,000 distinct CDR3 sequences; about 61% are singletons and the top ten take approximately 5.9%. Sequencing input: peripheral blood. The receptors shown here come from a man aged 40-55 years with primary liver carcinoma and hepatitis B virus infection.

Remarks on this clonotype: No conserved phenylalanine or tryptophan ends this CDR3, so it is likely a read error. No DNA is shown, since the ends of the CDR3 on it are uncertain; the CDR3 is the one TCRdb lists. The CDR3 loop reads CASTQPGGAKVGYAVS. The rearrangement links TRBV11-2 to TRBJ2-3; TRBD2 is the table's D call and was not checked against the DNA. The germline gives CDR1 SGHAT, CDR2 FQNNGV. From its first to its last residue, the CDR3 has 16 amino acids.

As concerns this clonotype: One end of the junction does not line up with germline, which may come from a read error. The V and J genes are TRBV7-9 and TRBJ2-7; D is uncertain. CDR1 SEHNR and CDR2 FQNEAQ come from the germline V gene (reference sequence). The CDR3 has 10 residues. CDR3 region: CAGSLAPENF. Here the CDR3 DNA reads TGTGCCGGCAGCTTAGCCCCCGAGAACTTC.

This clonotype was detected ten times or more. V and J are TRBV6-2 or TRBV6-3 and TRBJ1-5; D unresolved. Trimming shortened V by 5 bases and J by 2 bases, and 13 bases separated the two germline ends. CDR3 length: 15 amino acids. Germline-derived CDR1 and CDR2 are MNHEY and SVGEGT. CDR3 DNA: TGTGCCAGCAGTAGAGGGAAGATGGGCAATCAGCCCCAGCATTTT. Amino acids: CASSRGKMGNQPQHF.

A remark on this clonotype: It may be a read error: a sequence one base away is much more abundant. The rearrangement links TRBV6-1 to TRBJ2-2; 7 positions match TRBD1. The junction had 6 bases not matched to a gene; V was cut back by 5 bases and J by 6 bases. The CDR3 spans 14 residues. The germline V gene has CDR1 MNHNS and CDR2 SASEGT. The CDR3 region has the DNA TGTGCCAGCAGTTCAAAGACAGGGTCCGGGGAGCTGTTTTTT. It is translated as CASSSKTGSGELFF.

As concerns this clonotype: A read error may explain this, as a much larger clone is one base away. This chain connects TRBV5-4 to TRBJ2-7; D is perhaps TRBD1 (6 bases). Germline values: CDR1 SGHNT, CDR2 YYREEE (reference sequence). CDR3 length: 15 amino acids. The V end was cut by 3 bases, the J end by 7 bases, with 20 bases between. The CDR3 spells CASSWWTVGLSEQYF. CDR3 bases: TGTGCCAGCAGCTGGTGGACAGTGGGATTGTCGGAGCAGTACTTC.

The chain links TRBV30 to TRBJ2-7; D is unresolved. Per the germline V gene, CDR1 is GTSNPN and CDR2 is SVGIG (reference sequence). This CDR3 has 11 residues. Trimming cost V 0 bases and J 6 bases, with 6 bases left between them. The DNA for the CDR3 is TGTGCCTGGAGTGTAGACTTCGAGCAGTACTTC. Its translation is CAWSVDFEQYF.

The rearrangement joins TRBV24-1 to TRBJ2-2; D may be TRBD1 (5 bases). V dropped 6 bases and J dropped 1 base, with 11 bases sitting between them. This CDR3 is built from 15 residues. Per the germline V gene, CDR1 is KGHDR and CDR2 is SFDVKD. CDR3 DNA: TGTGCCACCAGTTGGGGCGGCCTGAACACCGGGGAGCTGTTTTTT. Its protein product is CATSWGGLNTGELFF.

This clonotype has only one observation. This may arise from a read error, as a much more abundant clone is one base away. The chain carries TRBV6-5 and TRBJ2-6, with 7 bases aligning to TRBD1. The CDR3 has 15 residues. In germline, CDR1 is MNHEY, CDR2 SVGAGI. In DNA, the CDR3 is TGTGCCAGCAGTCGACAGGGTGCTGGGGTCAACGTCCTGACTTTC. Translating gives CASSRQGAGVNVLTF.

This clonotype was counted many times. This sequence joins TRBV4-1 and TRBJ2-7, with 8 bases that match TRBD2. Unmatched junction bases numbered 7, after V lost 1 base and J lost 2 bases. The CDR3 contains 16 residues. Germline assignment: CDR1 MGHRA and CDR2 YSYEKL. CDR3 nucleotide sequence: TGCGCCAGCAGCCAAGTAGCGGGAAACCCACCCTACGAGCAGTACTTC. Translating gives CASSQVAGNPPYEQYF.

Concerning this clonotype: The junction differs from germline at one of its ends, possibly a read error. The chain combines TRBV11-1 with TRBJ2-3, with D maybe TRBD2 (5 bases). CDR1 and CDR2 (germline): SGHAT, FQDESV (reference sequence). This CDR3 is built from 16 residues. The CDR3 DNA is TGTGCCAGGAGCCCTGGGGTAGCGATTAAAACAGATATGCAGTATTTT. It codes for CARSPGVAIKTDMQYF.

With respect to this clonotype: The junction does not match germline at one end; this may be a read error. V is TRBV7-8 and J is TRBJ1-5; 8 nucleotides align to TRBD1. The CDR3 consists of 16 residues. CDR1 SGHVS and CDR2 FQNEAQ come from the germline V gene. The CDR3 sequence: CTSSLAGDRFNQPQHF. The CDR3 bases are TGTACCAGCAGCTTAGCAGGGGACAGGTTCAATCAGCCCCAGCATTTT.

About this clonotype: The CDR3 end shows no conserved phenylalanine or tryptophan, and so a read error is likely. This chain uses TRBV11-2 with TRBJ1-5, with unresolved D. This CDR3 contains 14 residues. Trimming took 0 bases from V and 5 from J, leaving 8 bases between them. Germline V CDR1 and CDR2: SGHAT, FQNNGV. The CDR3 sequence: CASSLDDPDQPQHS. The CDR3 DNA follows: TGTGCCAGCAGCTTAGATGATCCGGATCAGCCCCAGCATTCT.

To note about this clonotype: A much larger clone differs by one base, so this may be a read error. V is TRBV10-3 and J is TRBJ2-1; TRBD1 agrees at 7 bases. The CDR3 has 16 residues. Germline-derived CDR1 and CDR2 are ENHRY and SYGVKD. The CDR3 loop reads CVTKIRTGEGYNEQFF. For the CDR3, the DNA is TGTGTCACCAAGATTAGGACAGGCGAAGGATACAATGAGCAGTTCTTC.

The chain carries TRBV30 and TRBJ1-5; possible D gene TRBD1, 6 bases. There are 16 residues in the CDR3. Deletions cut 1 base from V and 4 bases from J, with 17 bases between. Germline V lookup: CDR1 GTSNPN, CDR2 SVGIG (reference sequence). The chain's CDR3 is CAWSGGTWASNQPQHF. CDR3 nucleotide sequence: TGTGCCTGGAGTGGTGGGACATGGGCCTCAAATCAGCCCCAGCATTTT.

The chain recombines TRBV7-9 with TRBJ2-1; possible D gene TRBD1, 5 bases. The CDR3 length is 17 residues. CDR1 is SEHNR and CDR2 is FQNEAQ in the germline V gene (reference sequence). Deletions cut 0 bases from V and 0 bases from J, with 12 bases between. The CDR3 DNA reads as TGTGCCAGCAGCTTAGCGAAGGACACGAGCTCCTACAATGAGCAGTTCTTC. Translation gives CASSLAKDTSSYNEQFF.

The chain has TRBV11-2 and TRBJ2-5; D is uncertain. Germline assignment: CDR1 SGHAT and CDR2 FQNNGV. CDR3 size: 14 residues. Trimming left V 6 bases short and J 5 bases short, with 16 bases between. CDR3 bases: TGTGCCAGCAGTCCTTCATTCGTTGGGGAGACCCAGTACTTC. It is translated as CASSPSFVGETQYF.

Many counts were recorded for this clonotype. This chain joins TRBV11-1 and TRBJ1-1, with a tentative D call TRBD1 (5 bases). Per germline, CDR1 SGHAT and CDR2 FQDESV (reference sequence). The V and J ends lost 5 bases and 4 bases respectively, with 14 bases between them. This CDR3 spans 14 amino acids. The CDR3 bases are TGTGCCAGCAGCAAAAACCCAGGGCCCACTGAAGCTTTCTTT. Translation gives CASSKNPGPTEAFF.

CDR3 DNA: TGTGCCAGCAGGCGTAGCGGGAGCCAAGAGACCCAGTACTTC. It yields the protein CASRRSGSQETQYF. The chain links TRBV14 to TRBJ2-5; 9 bases are a match to TRBD2. V lost 6 bases and J lost 1; bases outside the gene matches: 3. CDR3 length equals 14 residues. The V gene's germline CDR1 is SGHDN and CDR2 FVKESK.

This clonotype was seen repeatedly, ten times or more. The CDR3 here is CASGALRGREQFF. CDR3 DNA sequence: TGTGCCAGCGGGGCACTCCGGGGTCGGGAGCAGTTCTTC. V usage is TRBV6-1 and J usage is TRBJ2-1; D could derive from TRBD1 or TRBD2 (5 bases each). V lost 8 bases to trimming and J lost 10 bases, with 18 bases between them. This CDR3 has 13 amino acids. The germline CDR1 and CDR2 sequences are MNHNS and SASEGT.

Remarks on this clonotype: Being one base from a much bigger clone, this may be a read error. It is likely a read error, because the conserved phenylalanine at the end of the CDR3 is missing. The CDR3 DNA follows: TGCAGCGTTGAAATGGGTGCAGGTGAGCAGTTCATC. It codes for CSVEMGAGEQFI. This chain uses TRBV29-1 with TRBJ2-1, with unresolved D. V lost 2 bases and J lost 9, with 11 bases in between. The CDR3 has 12 amino acids. Germline V lookup: CDR1 SQVTM, CDR2 ANQGSEA.